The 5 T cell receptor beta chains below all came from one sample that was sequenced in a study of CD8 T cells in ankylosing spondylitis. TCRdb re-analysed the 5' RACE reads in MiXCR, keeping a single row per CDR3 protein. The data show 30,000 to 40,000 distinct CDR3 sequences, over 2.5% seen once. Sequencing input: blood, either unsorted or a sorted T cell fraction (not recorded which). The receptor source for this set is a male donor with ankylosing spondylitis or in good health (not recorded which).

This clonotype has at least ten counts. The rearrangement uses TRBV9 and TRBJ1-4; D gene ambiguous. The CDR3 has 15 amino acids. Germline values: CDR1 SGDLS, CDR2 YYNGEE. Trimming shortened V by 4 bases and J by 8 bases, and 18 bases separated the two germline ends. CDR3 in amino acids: CASSLDGTRLEKLFF. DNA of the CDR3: TGTGCCAGCAGCCTGGATGGTACTCGGTTGGAAAAACTGTTTTTT.

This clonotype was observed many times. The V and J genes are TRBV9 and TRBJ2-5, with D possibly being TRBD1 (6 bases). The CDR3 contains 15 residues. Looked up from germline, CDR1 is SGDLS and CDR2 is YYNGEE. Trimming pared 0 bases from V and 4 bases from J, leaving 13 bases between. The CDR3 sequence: CASSVGGPRLETQYF. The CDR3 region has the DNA TGTGCCAGCAGCGTAGGGGGGCCAAGGTTAGAGACCCAGTACTTC.

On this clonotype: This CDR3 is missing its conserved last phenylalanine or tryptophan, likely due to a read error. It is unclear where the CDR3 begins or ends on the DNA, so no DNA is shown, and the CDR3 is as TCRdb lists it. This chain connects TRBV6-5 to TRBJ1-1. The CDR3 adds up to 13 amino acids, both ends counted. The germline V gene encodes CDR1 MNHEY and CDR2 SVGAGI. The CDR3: CASSYSLLLRVKI.

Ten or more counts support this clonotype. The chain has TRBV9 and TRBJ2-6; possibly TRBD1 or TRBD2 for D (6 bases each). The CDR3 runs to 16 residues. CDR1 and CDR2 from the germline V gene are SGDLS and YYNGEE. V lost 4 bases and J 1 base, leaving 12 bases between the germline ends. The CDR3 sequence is CASSSRGRSGANVLTF. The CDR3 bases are TGTGCCAGCAGCTCCCGGGGGCGTTCTGGGGCCAACGTCCTGACTTTC.

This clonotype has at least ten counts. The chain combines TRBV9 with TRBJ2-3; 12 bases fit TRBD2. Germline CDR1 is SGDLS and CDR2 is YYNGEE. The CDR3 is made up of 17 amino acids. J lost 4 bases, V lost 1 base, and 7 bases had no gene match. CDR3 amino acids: CASSVTLAGGPSDTQYF. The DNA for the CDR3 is TGTGCCAGCAGCGTAACGCTAGCGGGGGGGCCCTCAGATACGCAGTATTTT.